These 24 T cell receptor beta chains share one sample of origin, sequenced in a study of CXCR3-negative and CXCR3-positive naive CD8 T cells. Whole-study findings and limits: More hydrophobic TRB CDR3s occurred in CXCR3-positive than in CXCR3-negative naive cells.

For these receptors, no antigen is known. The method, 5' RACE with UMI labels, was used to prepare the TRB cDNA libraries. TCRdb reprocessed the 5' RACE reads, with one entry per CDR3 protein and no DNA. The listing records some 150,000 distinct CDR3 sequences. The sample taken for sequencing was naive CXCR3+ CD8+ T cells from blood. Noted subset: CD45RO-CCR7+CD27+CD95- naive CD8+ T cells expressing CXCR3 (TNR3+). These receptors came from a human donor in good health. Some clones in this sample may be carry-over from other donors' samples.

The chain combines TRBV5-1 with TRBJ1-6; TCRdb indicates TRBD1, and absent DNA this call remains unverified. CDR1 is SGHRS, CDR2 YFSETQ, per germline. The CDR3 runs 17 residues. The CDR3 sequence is CASSLVGQGIQNSPLHF. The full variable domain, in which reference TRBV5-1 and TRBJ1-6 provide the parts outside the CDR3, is KAGVTQTPRYLIKTRGQQVTLSCSPISGHRSVSWYQQTPGQGLQFLFEYFSETQRNKGNFPGRFSGRQFSNSRSEMNVSTLELGDSALYLCASSLVGQGIQNSPLHFGNGTRLTVT.

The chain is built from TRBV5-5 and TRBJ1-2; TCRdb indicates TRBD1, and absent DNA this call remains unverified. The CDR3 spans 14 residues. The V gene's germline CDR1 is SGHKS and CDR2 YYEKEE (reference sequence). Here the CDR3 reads CASSTGQGVHGYTF.

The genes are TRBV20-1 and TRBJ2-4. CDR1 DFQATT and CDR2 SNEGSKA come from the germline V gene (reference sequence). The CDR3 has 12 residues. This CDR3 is CSARDDLGIQYF.

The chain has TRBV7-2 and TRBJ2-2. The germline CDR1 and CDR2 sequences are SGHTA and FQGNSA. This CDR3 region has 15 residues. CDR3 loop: CASSLERASTGELFF.

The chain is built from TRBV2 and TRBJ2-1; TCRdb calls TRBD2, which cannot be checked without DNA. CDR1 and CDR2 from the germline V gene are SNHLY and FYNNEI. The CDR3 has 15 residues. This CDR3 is CASSPLAASYNEQFF.

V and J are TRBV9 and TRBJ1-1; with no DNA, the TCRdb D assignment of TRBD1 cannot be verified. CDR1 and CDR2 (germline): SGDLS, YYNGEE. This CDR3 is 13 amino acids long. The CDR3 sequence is CASSVGQGTEAFF.

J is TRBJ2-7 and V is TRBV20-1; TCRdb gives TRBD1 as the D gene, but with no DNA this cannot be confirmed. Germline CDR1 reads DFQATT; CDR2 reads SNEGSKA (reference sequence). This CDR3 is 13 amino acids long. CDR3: CSASGTESYEQYF.

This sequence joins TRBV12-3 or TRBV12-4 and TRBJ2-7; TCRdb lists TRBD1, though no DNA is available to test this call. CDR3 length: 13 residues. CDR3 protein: CASRGRGRYEQYF.

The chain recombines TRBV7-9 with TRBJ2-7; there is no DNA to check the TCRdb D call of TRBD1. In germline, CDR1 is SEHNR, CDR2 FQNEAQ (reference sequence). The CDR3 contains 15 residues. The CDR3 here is CASSSPGGSSYEQYF.

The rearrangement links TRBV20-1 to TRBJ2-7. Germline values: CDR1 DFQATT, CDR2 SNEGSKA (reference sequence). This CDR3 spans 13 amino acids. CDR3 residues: CSATGDRSYEQYF.

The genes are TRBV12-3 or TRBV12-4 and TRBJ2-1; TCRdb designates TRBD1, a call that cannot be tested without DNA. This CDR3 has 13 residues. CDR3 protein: CASSFGPGNEQFF.

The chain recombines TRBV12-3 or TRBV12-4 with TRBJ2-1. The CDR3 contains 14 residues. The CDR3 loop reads CASSYGSTSNEQFF.

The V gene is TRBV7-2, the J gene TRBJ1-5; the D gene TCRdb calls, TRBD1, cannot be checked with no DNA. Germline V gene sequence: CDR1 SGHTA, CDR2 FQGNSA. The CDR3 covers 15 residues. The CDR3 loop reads CASSLAGQVNQPQHF.

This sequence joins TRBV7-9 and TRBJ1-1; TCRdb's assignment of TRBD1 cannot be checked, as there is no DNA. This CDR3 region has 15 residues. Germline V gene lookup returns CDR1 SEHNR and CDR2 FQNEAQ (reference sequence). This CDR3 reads CASSLSIGGYTEAFF.

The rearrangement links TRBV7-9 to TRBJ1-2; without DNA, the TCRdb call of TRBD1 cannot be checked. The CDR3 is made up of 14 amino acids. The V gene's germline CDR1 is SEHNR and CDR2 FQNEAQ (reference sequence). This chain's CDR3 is CASSSLGPGYGYTF.

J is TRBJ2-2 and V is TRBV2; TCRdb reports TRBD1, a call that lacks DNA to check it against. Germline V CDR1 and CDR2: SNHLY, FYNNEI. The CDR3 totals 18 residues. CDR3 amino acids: CASSAEFKPVPHTGELFF.

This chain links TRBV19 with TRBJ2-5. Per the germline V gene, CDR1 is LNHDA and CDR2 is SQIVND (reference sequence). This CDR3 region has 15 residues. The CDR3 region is CASSMYRHHQETQYF.

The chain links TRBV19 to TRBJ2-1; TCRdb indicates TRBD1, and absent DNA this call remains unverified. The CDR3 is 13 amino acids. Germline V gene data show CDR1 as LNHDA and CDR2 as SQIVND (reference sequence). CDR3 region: CASSTIQENEQFF.

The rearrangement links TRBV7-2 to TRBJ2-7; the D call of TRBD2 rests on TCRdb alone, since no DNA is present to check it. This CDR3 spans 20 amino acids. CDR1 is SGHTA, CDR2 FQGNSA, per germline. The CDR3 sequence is CASSLRSFLGTSGGPHEQYF.

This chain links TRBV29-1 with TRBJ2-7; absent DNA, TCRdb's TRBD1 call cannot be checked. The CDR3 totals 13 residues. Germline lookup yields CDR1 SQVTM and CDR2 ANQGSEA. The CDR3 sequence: CSVWAESSYEQYF.

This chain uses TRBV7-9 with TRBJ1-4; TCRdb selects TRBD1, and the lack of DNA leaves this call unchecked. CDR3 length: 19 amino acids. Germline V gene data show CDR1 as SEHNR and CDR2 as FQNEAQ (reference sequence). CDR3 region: CASRPPIPDRAYPNEKLFF. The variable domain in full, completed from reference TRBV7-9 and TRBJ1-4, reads DTGVSQNPRHKITKRGQNVTFRCDPISEHNRLYWYRQTLGQGPEFLTYFQNEAQLEKSRLLSDRFSAERPKGSFSTLEIQRTEQGDSAMYLCASRPPIPDRAYPNEKLFFGSGTQLSVL.

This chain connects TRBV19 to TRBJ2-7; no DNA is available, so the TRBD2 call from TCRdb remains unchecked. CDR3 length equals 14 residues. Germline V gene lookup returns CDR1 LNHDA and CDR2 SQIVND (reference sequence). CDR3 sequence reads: CASSPGTYSYEQYF.

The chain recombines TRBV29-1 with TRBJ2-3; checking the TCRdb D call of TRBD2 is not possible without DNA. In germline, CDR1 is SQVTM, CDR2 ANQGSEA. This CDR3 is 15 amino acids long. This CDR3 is CSVVSGRDSLDTQYF.

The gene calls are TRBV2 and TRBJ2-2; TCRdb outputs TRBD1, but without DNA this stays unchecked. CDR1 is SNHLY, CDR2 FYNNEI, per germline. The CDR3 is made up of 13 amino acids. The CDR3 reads CASRDRNTGELFF.